A selection of T cell receptor beta chains follows, all from one sample in a study of OX40 agonist ivuxolimab in advanced cancers. Libraries were prepared by immunoSEQ multiplex PCR; TCRdb keeps only in-frame clonotypes and omits some of them. The table includes under 70,000 clones, about 94% detected once. Material: CD4+ or CD8+ T cells sorted from blood, obtained in a trial of the OX40 agonist ivuxolimab. These receptors were taken from an adult with an advanced solid tumor such as melanoma, head and neck, liver or kidney cancer. Each CDR3 is given with its conserved first and last residue. A D gene is named only where the DNA matches it firmly. For some rows the clone size is stated as once, few or many, or as a class when expanded; others skip it.

abundance,v_gene,j_gene,d_gene,CDR3nt,CDR3aa
NA,TRBV15,TRBJ2-1,NA,TGTGCCACCAGCAGAGATGTGGGAGAGGGAGCCTACAATGAGCAGTTCTTC,CATSRDVGEGAYNEQFF
NA,TRBV15,TRBJ1-5,TRBD1,TGTGCCACCAGCAGAGATACAGGGGATCAGCCCCAGCATTTT,CATSRDTGDQPQHF
NA,TRBV7-2,TRBJ2-7,NA,TGTGCCAGCAGCCCCGACCGTGTCTACGAGCAGTACTTC,CASSPDRVYEQYF
NA,TRBV9,TRBJ1-1,TRBD1,TGTGCCAGCAGCGTAGCTCGGGACAGGGGCCAAACTGAAGCTTTCTTT,CASSVARDRGQTEAFF
few,TRBV30,TRBJ1-5,TRBD1,TGTGCCTGGAGTGTAGGGACAGGGGCTCAGCCCCAGCATTTT,CAWSVGTGAQPQHF
NA,TRBV5-1,TRBJ2-7,TRBD1,TGCGCCAGCAGCCTATACTCATCACAGGGGCACGAGCAGTACTTC,CASSLYSSQGHEQYF
NA,TRBV11-2,TRBJ2-2,NA,TGTGCCAGCAGCTTATTCAGGGAAGATTCCGGGGAGCTGTTTTTT,CASSLFREDSGELFF
NA,TRBV7-3,TRBJ2-1,NA,TGTGCCAGCAGCTTAGAGGACTACAATGAGCAGTTCTTC,CASSLEDYNEQFF
NA,TRBV19,TRBJ2-7,TRBD1,TGTGCCAGTAGTATTGGCGGACAGGGGGGGACCTACGAGCAGTACTTC,CASSIGGQGGTYEQYF
NA,TRBV4-1,TRBJ2-7,NA,TGCGCCAGCAGCCAGGGACCAATGGGCCCCTACGAGCAGTACTTC,CASSQGPMGPYEQYF
NA,TRBV7-9,TRBJ2-7,NA,TGTGCCAGCAGCCACGGGGGCACCTACGAGCAGTACTTC,CASSHGGTYEQYF
NA,TRBV28,TRBJ2-7,NA,TGTGCCAGCAGTGCCTATGGGCAGGGTTTGGACGAGCAGTACTTC,CASSAYGQGLDEQYF
NA,TRBV4-2,TRBJ1-4,TRBD1,TGTGCCAGCAGTCCCGAGCTGGGGACAGGTAATGAAAAACTGTTTTTT,CASSPELGTGNEKLFF
once,TRBV4-1,TRBJ1-2,NA,TGCGCCAGCAGCCAAGTGGCAGATGCTAACTATGGCTACACCTTC,CASSQVADANYGYTF
NA,TRBV27,TRBJ2-3,TRBD2,TGTGCCAGCACCGTACTGACTAGCGGGGGGGCTACAGATACGCAGTATTTT,CASTVLTSGGATDTQYF
NA,TRBV19,TRBJ1-2,TRBD1,TGTGCCAGTAGTATCGGGAACGGGACAGGGGGCGCTGGGGGCTACACCTTC,CASSIGNGTGGAGGYTF
NA,TRBV6-1,TRBJ2-5,NA,TGTGCCAGCAGTGACGTGGGGCCCGAGCAAGAGACCCAGTACTTC,CASSDVGPEQETQYF
NA,TRBV6-1,TRBJ2-3,TRBD2,TGTGCCAGCAGTGGACTAGCGGGGGTCCGCACAGATACGCAGTATTTT,CASSGLAGVRTDTQYF
once,TRBV5-8,TRBJ2-7,TRBD2,TGTGCCAGCAGCCTCACTAGCGGGGGCACCTACGAGCAGTACTTC,CASSLTSGGTYEQYF
NA,TRBV2,TRBJ2-7,NA,TGTGCCAGCACAGGGAAATACGAGCAGTACTTC,CASTGKYEQYF